These T cell receptor beta chains were read from a single sample in a study of blood T cell repertoires in COVID-19. Assay used: immunoSEQ multiplex PCR; TCRdb lists only in-frame clones, some missing. The sample consists of about 210,000 clones, around 90% of them appearing once. The sample comprised peripheral blood. The receptors stem from a man younger than 45 with acute or convalescent COVID-19. Both conserved end residues are part of each CDR3. The order of the fields is D gene, J gene, CDR3 length, V gene, clone size, CDR3 DNA, CDR3 protein. A D gene is named only where the DNA matches it firmly. Not all rows give a size; the values are once, few, many and, for expanded clones, a class.

d_gene: .; j_gene: TRBJ2-5; len: 15; v_gene: TRBV28; abundance: .; CDR3nt: TGTGCCAGCCTAAACCTGGGGCCCTCGGGAGAGACCCAGTACTTC; CDR3aa: CASLNLGPSGETQYF
d_gene: .; j_gene: TRBJ1-1; len: 16; v_gene: TRBV2; abundance: .; CDR3nt: TGTGCCAGCAGCACGGGACTGCTAATAATGAACACTGAAGCTTTCTTT; CDR3aa: CASSTGLLIMNTEAFF
d_gene: .; j_gene: TRBJ1-2; len: 12; v_gene: TRBV3-1/TRBV3-2; abundance: .; CDR3nt: TGTGCCAGCAGCCGAACAGATCTTGGCTACACCTTC; CDR3aa: CASSRTDLGYTF
d_gene: .; j_gene: TRBJ1-1; len: 14; v_gene: TRBV29-1; abundance: .; CDR3nt: TGCAGCTCCCGAGGTGGCGGAATGAACACTGAAGCTTTCTTT; CDR3aa: CSSRGGGMNTEAFF
d_gene: TRBD1; j_gene: TRBJ2-7; len: 15; v_gene: TRBV6-6; abundance: .; CDR3nt: TGTGCCAGCAGTCCAATGACAGGGGGCAAGGACGAGCAGTACTTC; CDR3aa: CASSPMTGGKDEQYF
d_gene: .; j_gene: TRBJ1-1; len: 14; v_gene: TRBV6-5; abundance: .; CDR3nt: TGTGCCAGCAGTAAGGGGGTGAGGAACACTGAAGCTTTCTTT; CDR3aa: CASSKGVRNTEAFF
d_gene: .; j_gene: TRBJ2-7; len: 19; v_gene: TRBV11-3; abundance: few; CDR3nt: TGTGCCAGCAGCTTAGATAATACCCAACTAGCCTGGCAGTTCTACGAGCAGTACTTC; CDR3aa: CASSLDNTQLAWQFYEQYF
d_gene: TRBD2; j_gene: TRBJ2-1; len: 16; v_gene: TRBV5-1; abundance: .; CDR3nt: TGCGCCAGCAGCCCGGGTGGACTAGCGGGGGGGCAAAAGCAGTTCTTC; CDR3aa: CASSPGGLAGGQKQFF
d_gene: TRBD2; j_gene: TRBJ2-1; len: 16; v_gene: TRBV5-4; abundance: .; CDR3nt: TGTGCCAGCAGCTTATCAGGGGGACTAGCGGGAGGGCCTCGGTTCTTC; CDR3aa: CASSLSGGLAGGPRFF
d_gene: .; j_gene: TRBJ2-3; len: 15; v_gene: TRBV3-1/TRBV3-2; abundance: .; CDR3nt: TGTGCCAGCAGCCAAGTGCAGGGTCGGTCAGATACGCAGTATTTT; CDR3aa: CASSQVQGRSDTQYF
d_gene: .; j_gene: TRBJ2-1; len: 11; v_gene: TRBV7-7; abundance: .; CDR3nt: TGTGCTAGCAGCTCCGGACTGGAGCAGTTCTTC; CDR3aa: CASSSGLEQFF
d_gene: .; j_gene: TRBJ1-5; len: 14; v_gene: TRBV11-2; abundance: .; CDR3nt: TGTGCCAGCAGCTTAGCCCCCTTCAATCAGCCCCAGCATTTT; CDR3aa: CASSLAPFNQPQHF
d_gene: .; j_gene: TRBJ2-2; len: 12; v_gene: TRBV28; abundance: once; CDR3nt: TGTGCCAGCAATAGGGGTACCGGGGAGCTGTTTTTT; CDR3aa: CASNRGTGELFF
d_gene: .; j_gene: TRBJ1-5; len: 13; v_gene: TRBV30; abundance: .; CDR3nt: TGTGCCTGGAGTGTTCAGGGGAATCAGCCCCAGCATTTT; CDR3aa: CAWSVQGNQPQHF
d_gene: .; j_gene: TRBJ1-5; len: 16; v_gene: TRBV4-1; abundance: .; CDR3nt: TGCGCCAGCAGCCAATTTGCAGGGACAAGCAATCAGCCCCAGCATTTT; CDR3aa: CASSQFAGTSNQPQHF
d_gene: .; j_gene: TRBJ2-2; len: 15; v_gene: TRBV7-8; abundance: .; CDR3nt: TGTGCCAGCAGCTCTCAGGGTACGCACACCGGGGAGCTGTTTTTT; CDR3aa: CASSSQGTHTGELFF
d_gene: TRBD2; j_gene: TRBJ2-7; len: 14; v_gene: TRBV4-1; abundance: .; CDR3nt: TGCGCCAGCAGCTCTAGCGGGGGCTCCTACGAGCAGTACTTC; CDR3aa: CASSSSGGSYEQYF
d_gene: TRBD2; j_gene: TRBJ2-7; len: 15; v_gene: TRBV30; abundance: .; CDR3nt: TGTGCCTGGAGGCCCGGACTAGTTAGCTCCTACGAGCAGTACTTC; CDR3aa: CAWRPGLVSSYEQYF
d_gene: .; j_gene: TRBJ2-6; len: 16; v_gene: TRBV18; abundance: .; CDR3nt: TGTGCCAGCTCCACTATTCCATCCTCTGGGGCCAACGTCCTGACTTTC; CDR3aa: CASSTIPSSGANVLTF
d_gene: .; j_gene: TRBJ1-5; len: 16; v_gene: TRBV19; abundance: .; CDR3nt: TGTGCCAGTAGTATTGACAGAACATATAGCAATCAGCCCCAGCATTTT; CDR3aa: CASSIDRTYSNQPQHF
d_gene: .; j_gene: TRBJ2-7; len: 14; v_gene: TRBV27; abundance: .; CDR3nt: TGTGCCAGCAGCTACGACGTCGTGGCGGACGAGCAGTACTTC; CDR3aa: CASSYDVVADEQYF
d_gene: TRBD2; j_gene: TRBJ2-1; len: 15; v_gene: TRBV27; abundance: .; CDR3nt: TGTGCCAGCAGCCCGACTAGCGGGGTCTACAATGAGCAGTTCTTC; CDR3aa: CASSPTSGVYNEQFF
d_gene: .; j_gene: TRBJ1-3; len: 15; v_gene: TRBV7-9; abundance: .; CDR3nt: TGTGCCAGCAGCGCGGCGGGGGGGTTTGGAAACACCATATATTTT; CDR3aa: CASSAAGGFGNTIYF
d_gene: .; j_gene: TRBJ2-5; len: 15; v_gene: TRBV5-5; abundance: .; CDR3nt: TGTGCCAGCCTGGGAGGACACTACGTACAAGAGACCCAGTACTTC; CDR3aa: CASLGGHYVQETQYF
d_gene: .; j_gene: TRBJ2-7; len: 15; v_gene: TRBV19; abundance: .; CDR3nt: TGTGCCAGTAGCCTCGGAGGGGGCAGGGGCTACGAGCAGTACTTC; CDR3aa: CASSLGGGRGYEQYF
d_gene: TRBD2; j_gene: TRBJ2-1; len: 15; v_gene: TRBV7-3; abundance: .; CDR3nt: TGTGCCAGCAGCTTGCTCACTAGCGGGTCGGATGAGCAGTTCTTC; CDR3aa: CASSLLTSGSDEQFF
d_gene: .; j_gene: TRBJ1-3; len: 13; v_gene: TRBV6-1; abundance: .; CDR3nt: TGTGCCAGCAGTGAAGAGGAGGGAAACACCATATATTTT; CDR3aa: CASSEEEGNTIYF
d_gene: TRBD1; j_gene: TRBJ1-5; len: 13; v_gene: TRBV19; abundance: .; CDR3nt: TGTGCCAGTAGTGAGGGGGCCGGGCAGCCCCAGCATTTT; CDR3aa: CASSEGAGQPQHF
d_gene: .; j_gene: TRBJ2-3; len: 17; v_gene: TRBV4-2; abundance: .; CDR3nt: TGTGCCAGCAGCCCCTGGGCCCAGACTAGAGGCACAGATACGCAGTATTTT; CDR3aa: CASSPWAQTRGTDTQYF
d_gene: TRBD2; j_gene: TRBJ2-7; len: 13; v_gene: TRBV3-1/TRBV3-2; abundance: .; CDR3nt: TGTGCCAGCAGCTACGGACTAGAGTACGAGCAGTACTTC; CDR3aa: CASSYGLEYEQYF
d_gene: TRBD2; j_gene: TRBJ2-5; len: 14; v_gene: TRBV14; abundance: .; CDR3nt: TGTGCCAGCAGCTCCCGGACTAGCGGGGAGACCCAGTACTTC; CDR3aa: CASSSRTSGETQYF
d_gene: TRBD2; j_gene: TRBJ2-3; len: 16; v_gene: TRBV4-1; abundance: .; CDR3nt: TGCGCCAGCAGCCAAGATGGGACTAGCGGGATAGATACGCAGTATTTT; CDR3aa: CASSQDGTSGIDTQYF
d_gene: TRBD1; j_gene: TRBJ2-3; len: 17; v_gene: TRBV5-1; abundance: .; CDR3nt: TGCGCCAGCAGCTTGAAGAGACAGGGGGTTAAGGTGGATACGCAGTATTTT; CDR3aa: CASSLKRQGVKVDTQYF
d_gene: TRBD2; j_gene: TRBJ2-7; len: 17; v_gene: TRBV9; abundance: .; CDR3nt: TGTGCCAGCAGCCCGACTAGCGGGAGGGCAAGCTCCTACGAGCAGTACTTC; CDR3aa: CASSPTSGRASSYEQYF
d_gene: TRBD1; j_gene: TRBJ1-2; len: 13; v_gene: TRBV6-5; abundance: .; CDR3nt: TGTGCCAGCAGACAACAGGGGGCTTGGGGCTACACCTTC; CDR3aa: CASRQQGAWGYTF
d_gene: TRBD1; j_gene: TRBJ2-7; len: 16; v_gene: TRBV6-2/TRBV6-3; abundance: once; CDR3nt: TGTGCCAGCAGTTACCCATCCAGGGGGCGCCAGTACGAGCAGTACTTC; CDR3aa: CASSYPSRGRQYEQYF
d_gene: TRBD1; j_gene: TRBJ1-4; len: 16; v_gene: TRBV28; abundance: .; CDR3nt: TGTGCCAGGAGGGCAGGGGGACCCTTAGGTAATGAAAAACTGTTTTTT; CDR3aa: CARRAGGPLGNEKLFF
d_gene: .; j_gene: TRBJ1-5; len: 13; v_gene: TRBV6-5; abundance: .; CDR3nt: TGTGCCAGCAGTTACTCGAGGAATCAGCCCCAGCATTTT; CDR3aa: CASSYSRNQPQHF
d_gene: TRBD2; j_gene: TRBJ2-2; len: 15; v_gene: TRBV29-1; abundance: .; CDR3nt: TGCAGCGTTCGGGGGGGACTAGCGGAAACCGGGGAGCTGTTTTTT; CDR3aa: CSVRGGLAETGELFF
d_gene: TRBD1; j_gene: TRBJ1-1; len: 15; v_gene: TRBV28; abundance: .; CDR3nt: TGTGCCAGCAGAAACCAACAGGGGTTGGGCACTGAAGCTTTCTTT; CDR3aa: CASRNQQGLGTEAFF
d_gene: TRBD1; j_gene: TRBJ1-1; len: 18; v_gene: TRBV5-4; abundance: .; CDR3nt: TGTGCCAGCAGCTCGGGTCGGGACAGGGGGGTCCGGAACACTGAAGCTTTCTTT; CDR3aa: CASSSGRDRGVRNTEAFF
d_gene: TRBD1; j_gene: TRBJ1-1; len: 15; v_gene: TRBV19; abundance: .; CDR3nt: TGTGCCAGTAAGGACAGGGGTTCTGAGATGGGAAGGGCTTTCTTT; CDR3aa: CASKDRGSEMGRAFF
d_gene: TRBD1; j_gene: TRBJ2-7; len: 15; v_gene: TRBV3-1/TRBV3-2; abundance: .; CDR3nt: TGTGCCAGCAGCTTCCCGGGACAGGTCCTACGCGAGCAGTACTTC; CDR3aa: CASSFPGQVLREQYF
d_gene: .; j_gene: TRBJ2-6; len: 18; v_gene: TRBV19; abundance: .; CDR3nt: TGTGCCAGTAGTCCAATGACAGGATTTAGCTCTGGGGCCAACGTCCTGACTTTC; CDR3aa: CASSPMTGFSSGANVLTF